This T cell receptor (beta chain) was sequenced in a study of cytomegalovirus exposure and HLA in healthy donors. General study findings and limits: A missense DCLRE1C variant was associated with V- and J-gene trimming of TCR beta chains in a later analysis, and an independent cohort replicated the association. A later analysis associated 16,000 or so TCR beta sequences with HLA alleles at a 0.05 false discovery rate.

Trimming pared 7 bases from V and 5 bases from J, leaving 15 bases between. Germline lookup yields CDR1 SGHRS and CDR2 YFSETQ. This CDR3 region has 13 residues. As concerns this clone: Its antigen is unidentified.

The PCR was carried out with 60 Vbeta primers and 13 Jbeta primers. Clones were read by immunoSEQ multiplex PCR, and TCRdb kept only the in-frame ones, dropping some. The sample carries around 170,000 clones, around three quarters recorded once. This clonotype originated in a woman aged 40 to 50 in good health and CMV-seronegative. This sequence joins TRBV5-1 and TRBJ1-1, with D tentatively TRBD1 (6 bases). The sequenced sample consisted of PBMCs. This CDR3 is CASGLQGRTEAFF. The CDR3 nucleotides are TGCGCCAGCGGTTTACAGGGTAGGACTGAAGCTTTCTTT.